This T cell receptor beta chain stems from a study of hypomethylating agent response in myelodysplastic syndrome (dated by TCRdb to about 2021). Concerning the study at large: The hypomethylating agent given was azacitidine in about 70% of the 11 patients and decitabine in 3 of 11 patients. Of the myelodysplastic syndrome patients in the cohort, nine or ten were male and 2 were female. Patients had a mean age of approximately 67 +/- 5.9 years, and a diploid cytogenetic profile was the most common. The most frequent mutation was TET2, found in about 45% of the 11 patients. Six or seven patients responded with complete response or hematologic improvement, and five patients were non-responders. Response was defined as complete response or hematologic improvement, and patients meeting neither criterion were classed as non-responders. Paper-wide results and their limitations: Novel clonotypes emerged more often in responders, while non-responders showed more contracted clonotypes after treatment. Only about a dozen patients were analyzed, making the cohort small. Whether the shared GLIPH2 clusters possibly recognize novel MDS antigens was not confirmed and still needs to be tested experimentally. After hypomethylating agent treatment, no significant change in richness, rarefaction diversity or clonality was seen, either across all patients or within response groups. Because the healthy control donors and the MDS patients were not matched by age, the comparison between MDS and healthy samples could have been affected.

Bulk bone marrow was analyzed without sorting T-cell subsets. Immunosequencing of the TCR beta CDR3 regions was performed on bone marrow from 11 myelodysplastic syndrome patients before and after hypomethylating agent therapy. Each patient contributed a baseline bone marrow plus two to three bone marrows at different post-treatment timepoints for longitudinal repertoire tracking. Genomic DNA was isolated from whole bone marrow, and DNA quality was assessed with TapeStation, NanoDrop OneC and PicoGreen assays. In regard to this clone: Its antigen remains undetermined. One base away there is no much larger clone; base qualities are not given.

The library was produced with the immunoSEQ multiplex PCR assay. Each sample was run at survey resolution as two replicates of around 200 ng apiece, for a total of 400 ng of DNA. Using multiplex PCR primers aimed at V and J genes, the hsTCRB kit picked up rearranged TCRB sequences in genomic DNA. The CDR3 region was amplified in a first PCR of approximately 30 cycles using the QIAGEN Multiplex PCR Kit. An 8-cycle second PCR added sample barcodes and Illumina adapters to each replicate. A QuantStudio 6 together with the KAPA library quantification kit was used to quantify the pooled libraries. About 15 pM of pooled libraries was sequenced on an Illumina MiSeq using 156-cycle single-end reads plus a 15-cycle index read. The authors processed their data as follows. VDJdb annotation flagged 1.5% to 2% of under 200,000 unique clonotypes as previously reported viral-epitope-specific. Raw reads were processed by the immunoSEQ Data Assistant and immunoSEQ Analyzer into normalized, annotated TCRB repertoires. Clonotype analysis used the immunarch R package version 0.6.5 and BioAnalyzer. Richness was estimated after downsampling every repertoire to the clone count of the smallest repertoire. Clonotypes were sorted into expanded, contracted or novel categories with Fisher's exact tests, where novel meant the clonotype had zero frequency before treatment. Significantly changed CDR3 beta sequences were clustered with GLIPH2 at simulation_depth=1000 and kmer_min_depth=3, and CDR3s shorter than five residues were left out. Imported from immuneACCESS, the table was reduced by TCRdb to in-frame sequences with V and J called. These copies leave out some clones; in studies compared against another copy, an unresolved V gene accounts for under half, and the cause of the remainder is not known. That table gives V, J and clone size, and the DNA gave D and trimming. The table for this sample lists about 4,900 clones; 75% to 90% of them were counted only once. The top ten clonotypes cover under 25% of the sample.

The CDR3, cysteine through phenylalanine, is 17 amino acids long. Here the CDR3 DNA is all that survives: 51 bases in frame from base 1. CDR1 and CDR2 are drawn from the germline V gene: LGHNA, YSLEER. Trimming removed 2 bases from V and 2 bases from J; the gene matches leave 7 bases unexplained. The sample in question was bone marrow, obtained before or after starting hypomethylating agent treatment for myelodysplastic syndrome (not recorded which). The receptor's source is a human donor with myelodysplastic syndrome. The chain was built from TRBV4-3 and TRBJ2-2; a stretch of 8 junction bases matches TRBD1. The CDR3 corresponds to CASSQIDRGKNTGELFF. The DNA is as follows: TGCGCCAGCAGCCAAATCGACAGGGGAAAAAACACCGGGGAGCTGTTTTTT.